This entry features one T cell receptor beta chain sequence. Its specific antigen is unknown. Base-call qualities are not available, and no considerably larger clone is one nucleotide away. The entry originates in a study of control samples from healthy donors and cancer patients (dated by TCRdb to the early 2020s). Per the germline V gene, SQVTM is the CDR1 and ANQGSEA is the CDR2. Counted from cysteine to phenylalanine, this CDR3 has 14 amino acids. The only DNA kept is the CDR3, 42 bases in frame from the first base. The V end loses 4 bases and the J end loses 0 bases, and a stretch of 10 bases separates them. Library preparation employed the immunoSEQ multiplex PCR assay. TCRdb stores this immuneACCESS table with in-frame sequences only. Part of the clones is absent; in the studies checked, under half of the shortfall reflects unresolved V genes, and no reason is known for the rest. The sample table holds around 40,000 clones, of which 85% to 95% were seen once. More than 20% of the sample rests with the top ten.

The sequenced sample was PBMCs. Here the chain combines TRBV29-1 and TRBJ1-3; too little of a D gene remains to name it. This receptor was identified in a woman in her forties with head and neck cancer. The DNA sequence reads TGCAGCGTTGTGGTGCGGGGCTCTGGAAACACCATATATTTT. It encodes CSVVVRGSGNTIYF.